This T cell receptor beta chain emerged from a study of T cell responses to AZD1222 COVID-19 vaccine. Analysis merged second doses at about 4 or about 12 weeks. Study results and caveats: Researchers took repertoire samples only after the peak T cell response had come. Vaccine-associated CD4 TCRs spanned spike, dominant at 160-218 and 743-854. It should be noted that donors were predominantly white British and more often female, and clonal diversity was possibly underestimated.

The protocol was immunoSEQ multiplex PCR, while the TCRdb copy is restricted to in-frame clones and leaves out a portion. The sample consists of 95,000 to 150,000 clones, roughly 91% of them appearing once. About this clone itself: Its antigen is still unknown.

Sequenced material: peripheral blood, taken 28 days after the second AZD1222 dose. The receptor was isolated from an adult who received the AZD1222 COVID-19 vaccine.

The CDR3 here is CASPSAGTHTEAFF. The CDR3 bases are TGTGCCAGCCCGAGCGCAGGGACGCACACTGAAGCTTTCTTT. The chain recombines TRBV6-5 with TRBJ1-1; weak D call: TRBD1 (5 bases). Trimming shortened V by 8 bases and J by 3 bases, and 16 bases separated the two germline ends. Germline V gene sequence: CDR1 MNHEY, CDR2 SVGAGI. This CDR3 spans 14 amino acids.